Listed here are 6 T cell receptor beta chains from one sample, sequenced in a study of blood T cell repertoires in COVID-19. Generated by immunoSEQ multiplex PCR, the TCRdb table keeps only in-frame clones and is missing some. The sample has 100,000 to 120,000 clones; 76% are singletons. The sample was peripheral blood. The receptors were sampled from a woman aged 80 or over with acute or convalescent COVID-19.

The CDR3 region has the DNA TGTGCCAGCAGCCCTGGGGGCTCTCGGGAGCCCCAGCATTTT. This codes for CASSPGGSREPQHF. This rearrangement joins TRBV3-1 (or the pseudogene TRBV3-2) to TRBJ1-5, with D possibly TRBD1 on 6 matching bases. The CDR3 is made up of 14 amino acids. Trimming took 4 bases from V and 8 from J, leaving 15 bases between them. Germline lookup yields CDR1 LGHDT and CDR2 YNNKEL (reference sequence).

This clone came up a few times. The DNA for the CDR3 is TGTGCCAGCAGCTTAGGCGGGGGAGGAGATCTTAACTATGGCTACACCTTC. Translation gives CASSLGGGGDLNYGYTF. V is TRBV7-9 and J is TRBJ1-2; the D gene is possibly TRBD1 (5 bases). Looked up from germline, CDR1 is SEHNR and CDR2 is FQNEAQ (reference sequence). The CDR3 runs to 17 residues. Trimming took off 1 base at V and 1 base at J, with 16 bases between the two ends.

The chain carries TRBV6-5 and TRBJ1-1, with TRBD1 matching over 7 bases. Germline V gene lookup returns CDR1 MNHEY and CDR2 SVGAGI. The CDR3 has 15 residues. V lost 7 bases and J lost 4; bases outside the gene matches: 12. CDR3 residues: CASKRGTGEATEAFF. The CDR3 nucleotides are TGTGCCAGCAAAAGGGGTACAGGGGAGGCCACTGAAGCTTTCTTT.

J is TRBJ1-6 and V is TRBV5-1; 9 nucleotides align to TRBD1. The CDR3 has 13 residues. Germline CDR1 reads SGHRS; CDR2 reads YFSETQ. V lost 3 bases to trimming and J lost 12 bases; unmatched junction nucleotides: 4. CDR3 DNA: TGCGCCAGCAGCTCCGGGACAGGGCAACCCCTCCACTTT. Translating it yields CASSSGTGQPLHF.

The chain combines TRBV3-1 (or the pseudogene TRBV3-2) with TRBJ2-1, with TRBD2 matching 8 bases. Trimming cost V 4 bases and J 8 bases; bases outside gene matches: 10. The CDR3 has 15 amino acids. CDR1 is LGHDT, CDR2 YNNKEL, per germline (reference sequence). This CDR3 reads CASSLDGLALDEQFF. CDR3 DNA sequence: TGTGCCAGCAGCCTCGATGGACTAGCTCTCGATGAGCAGTTCTTC.

V and J are TRBV2 and TRBJ2-5; no firm D call. This CDR3 spans 12 amino acids. In germline, CDR1 is SNHLY, CDR2 FYNNEI. V dropped 7 bases and J dropped 5 bases, with 11 bases sitting between them. CDR3 in DNA: TGTGCCAGCAAGCTAGAGGTTGAGACCCAGTACTTC. Protein product: CASKLEVETQYF.